The rows below give T cell receptor beta chains drawn from one sample of a study of identifying expanded T cells in peripheral blood. Some clones are missing from TCRdb's copy, which holds only in-frame ones; the method was immunoSEQ multiplex PCR. Of about 81,000 clones listed, about 83% are singletons. Sequencing was performed on blood. All receptors derive from a person aged 18 to 70 in good health. The CDR3 runs from the conserved cysteine through the conserved F or W. The D gene is left open where the match is weak. A row's size may be missing; if present it is once, few, many or a size class.

clone size	V gene	D gene	J gene	CDR3 protein	CDR3 DNA
NA	TRBV27	TRBD2	TRBJ2-3	CASSLRRESLTDTQYF	TGTGCCAGCAGTTTGAGGCGGGAGAGTCTAACAGATACGCAGTATTTT
NA	TRBV12-2	NA	TRBJ2-1	CASRSNPPQISEQFF	TGTGCAAGTCGCTCGAACCCCCCTCAAATTAGTGAGCAGTTCTTC
NA	TRBV5-1	TRBD1	TRBJ2-1	CASSTSQGGTYNEQFF	TGCGCCAGCAGCACCTCACAGGGGGGAACATACAATGAGCAGTTCTTC
once	TRBV27	NA	TRBJ2-7	CASSRDRFYEQYF	TGTGCCAGCAGCCGTGACAGGTTCTACGAGCAGTACTTC
once	TRBV15	TRBD1	TRBJ1-5	CATSGKTGGQVSNQPQHF	TGTGCCACCAGCGGAAAAACAGGGGGACAGGTTAGCAATCAGCCCCAGCATTTT
NA	TRBV28	TRBD2	TRBJ2-1	CASSLGSGPYNEQFF	TGTGCCAGCAGTTTAGGTAGCGGGCCATACAATGAGCAGTTCTTC
NA	TRBV29-1	NA	TRBJ2-3	CSSTRGHTDTQYF	TGCAGCTCGACTCGGGGGCACACAGATACGCAGTATTTT
many	TRBV2	NA	TRBJ1-1	CASSQGETPRAFF	TGTGCCAGCAGTCAAGGGGAGACCCCGAGAGCTTTCTTT
NA	TRBV7-6	NA	TRBJ2-5	CASSLGRSQETQYF	TGTGCCAGCAGCTTAGGCCGGTCCCAAGAGACCCAGTACTTC
NA	TRBV6-5	TRBD1	TRBJ1-2	CASSYSTGGYGYTF	TGTGCCAGCAGTTACTCGACAGGGGGCTATGGCTACACCTTC
NA	TRBV9	TRBD1	TRBJ1-1	CASSMRDRSTEAFF	TGTGCCAGCAGCATGAGGGACAGGTCCACTGAAGCTTTCTTT
NA	TRBV7-2	NA	TRBJ1-4	CASSYMLATNEKLFF	TGTGCCAGCAGCTATATGCTTGCAACTAATGAAAAACTGTTTTTT
NA	TRBV18	NA	TRBJ2-1	CASSPHQGMGYNEQFF	TGTGCCAGCTCACCACATCAGGGCATGGGGTACAATGAGCAGTTCTTC
NA	TRBV19	TRBD2	TRBJ2-1	CASSIGLAEGQFF	TGTGCCAGTAGTATAGGTCTAGCGGAGGGGCAGTTCTTC
NA	TRBV7-2	TRBD1	TRBJ1-5	CASSLQQGGTEPQHF	TGTGCCAGCAGCTTGCAACAGGGGGGCACGGAGCCCCAGCATTTT
NA	TRBV4-3	NA	TRBJ2-7	CASSQDSRGLSYEQYF	TGCGCCAGCAGCCAAGATTCAAGGGGCTTATCCTACGAGCAGTACTTC